Below are 10 T cell receptor beta chains sequenced from a single sample in a study of tumor-infiltrating lymphocytes in oesophageal squamous cell carcinoma. MiXCR was run by TCRdb on the PCR reads, yielding one entry per CDR3 protein. The profile covers roughly 15,000 distinct CDR3 sequences, with 40% to 50% appearing a single time and 14% taken by the ten largest. The specimen was blood. The origin of the receptors is a male donor with esophageal squamous cell carcinoma.

By frequency in the sample, this clonotype is large. This chain connects TRBV7-9 to TRBJ2-1; D remains unclear. Trimming shortened V by 6 bases and J by 4 bases, and 7 bases separated the two germline ends. This CDR3 has 12 amino acids. Germline V gene data show CDR1 as SEHNR and CDR2 as FQNEAQ (reference sequence). In DNA form, the CDR3 reads TGTGCCAGCAGTACTAAGTACAATGAGCAGTTCTTC. Residues: CASSTKYNEQFF.

The chain employs TRBV7-3 and TRBJ2-3; D is uncertain. The J call is doubtful: the DNA matches TRBJ2-1 better. Germline-derived CDR1 and CDR2 are SGHTA and FQGTGA. The CDR3 is made up of 12 amino acids. This CDR3 is CASSQSGNEQFF. DNA of the CDR3: TGTGCCAGCAGCCAAAGTGGCAATGAGCAGTTCTTC.

This sequence joins TRBV11-3 and TRBJ2-7, with D uncertain. The DNA end favors TRBJ2-1, so the J call may be wrong. The CDR3 extends over 13 amino acids. CDR1 is SGHNT, CDR2 YENEEA, per germline. DNA for the CDR3: TGTGCCAGCAGCCCACAGACTGTAGGTCTACAGTTCTTC. The encoded protein is CASSPQTVGLQFF.

The V gene is TRBV7-3, the J gene TRBJ2-1; weak D call: TRBD2 (6 bases). The end of the DNA fits TRBJ2-5 better, so the J call may be wrong. Germline assignment: CDR1 SGHTA and CDR2 FQGTGA. The CDR3 contains 18 residues. CDR3 coding DNA: TGTGCCAGCAGCTCAAGAAGGGGCGGGGAGGTTCGGAGGGAGACCCAGTACTTC. Translation gives CASSSRRGGEVRRETQYF.

This clonotype was seen many times. V gene TRBV9 combines with J gene TRBJ2-3, with D hard to call. This CDR3 contains 15 residues. Per germline, CDR1 SGDLS and CDR2 YYNGEE. V was cut by 0 bases and J by 2 bases, with 10 bases left in between. Here the CDR3 reads CASSVELFSTDTQYF. The CDR3 DNA reads as TGTGCCAGCAGCGTAGAACTATTTTCCACAGATACGCAGTATTTT.

The J gene is TRBJ2-5, the V gene TRBV7-2; the D is unclear. The DNA end is more similar to TRBJ2-7, so the J call may be wrong. This CDR3 is built from 13 residues. Per germline, CDR1 SGHTA and CDR2 FQGNSA. Here the CDR3 reads CASSLAATDEQYF. The CDR3 region has the DNA TGTGCCAGCAGCTTAGCGGCAACTGACGAGCAGTACTTC.

The chain recombines TRBV29-1 with TRBJ2-5, with a weak D call TRBD2 (7 bases). Germline assignment: CDR1 SQVTM and CDR2 ANQGSEA. This CDR3 comprises 13 residues. V was shortened by 3 bases and J by 4 bases, with 12 bases between the two germline ends. The CDR3 region is CSVDHRGAETQYF. The CDR3 DNA follows: TGCAGCGTTGATCATCGGGGGGCAGAGACCCAGTACTTC.

This clonotype was detected ten times or more. This chain links TRBV2 with TRBJ2-7; 9 bases fit TRBD2. The CDR3 is 14 amino acids. Germline V gene sequence: CDR1 SNHLY, CDR2 FYNNEI. The V gene end was trimmed by 4 bases and the J gene end by 3 bases; junction bases not matched to a gene: 4. In DNA form, the CDR3 reads TGTGCCAGCAGTGTTCTAGCGGGACTCTACGAGCAGTACTTC. This codes for CASSVLAGLYEQYF.

This clonotype has a single count. The chain links TRBV12-3 or TRBV12-4 to TRBJ2-4; TRBD1 agrees at 10 bases. The CDR3 runs 15 residues. With V trimmed by 4 bases and J by 9 bases, 9 bases remained unmatched. CDR3 sequence: CASSSDRGSLSIQYF. DNA for the CDR3: TGTGCCAGCAGTTCGGACAGGGGGAGTCTTAGCATTCAGTACTTC.

The chain links TRBV7-9 to TRBJ2-6; D might be TRBD1 (6 bases). The CDR3 loop spans 16 amino acids. From germline, CDR1 is SEHNR and CDR2 FQNEAQ (reference sequence). V lost 5 bases to trimming and J lost 0 bases, with 11 bases between them. The CDR3 nucleotides read TGTGCCAGCAGCACCCCCAGGGGCTCTGGGGCCAACGTCCTGACTTTC. It translates to CASSTPRGSGANVLTF.